Following are 28 T cell receptor beta chains from one sample sequenced in a study of T cells in Graves' hyperthyroidism and ophthalmopathy. Template material for amplifying TCR beta CDR3 regions consisted of RNA transcripts. The study used the HTBI primer set for a first-round RT-PCR of the TCR CDR3. Using its own MiXCR run on the multiplex PCR reads, TCRdb lists one record per CDR3 protein. In the table there are fewer than 500,000 distinct CDR3 sequences, more than 14% of which are singletons. Material for sequencing was blood. The receptors were gathered from a woman in her twenties or thirties with Graves' ophthalmopathy.

This clonotype was detected ten times or more. This chain connects TRBV18 to TRBJ1-4, with D unclear. The germline gives CDR1 KGHSH, CDR2 LQKENI. V lost 4 bases and J 0 bases, leaving 6 bases between the germline ends. There are 14 residues in the CDR3. CDR3 residues: CASSQPTTNEKLFF. CDR3 nucleotide sequence: TGTGCCAGCTCACAACCGACAACTAATGAAAAACTGTTTTTT. The full variable domain, in which reference TRBV18 and TRBJ1-4 provide the parts outside the CDR3, is NAGVMQNPRHLVRRRGQEARLRCSPMKGHSHVYWYRQLPEEGLKFMVYLQKENIIDESGMPKERFSAEFPKEGPSILRIQQVVRGDSAAYFCASSQPTTNEKLFFGSGTQLSVL.

This clonotype was detected many times. The J gene is TRBJ1-5, the V gene TRBV20-1, with D perhaps matching TRBD1 (5 bases). Trimming stripped 6 bases from V and 7 bases from J, with 19 bases between. CDR3 length: 14 residues. The V gene's germline CDR1 is DFQATT and CDR2 SNEGSKA (reference sequence). The CDR3 sequence is CSAHPGQVGQPQHF. The CDR3 DNA is TGCAGTGCCCACCCGGGGCAGGTGGGACAGCCCCAGCATTTT.

This clonotype was recorded many times. The rearrangement uses TRBV15 and TRBJ2-7; D unclear. CDR1 and CDR2 from the germline V gene are LNHNV and YYDKDF (reference sequence). Trimming cost V 0 bases and J 3 bases, with 15 bases left between them. The CDR3 consists of 16 residues. For the CDR3, the DNA is TGTGCCACCAGCAGAGACCCGACCGGAGTGGGCTACGAGCAGTACTTC. This translates into CATSRDPTGVGYEQYF.

This clonotype was recorded at least ten times. The chain links TRBV5-1 to TRBJ2-7, with D possibly matching TRBD1 (5 bases). The CDR3 covers 16 residues. The V and J ends lost 5 bases and 0 bases respectively, with 18 bases between them. Per the germline V gene, CDR1 is SGHRS and CDR2 is YFSETQ. The CDR3 spells CASSSSQRGGSYEQYF. The CDR3 DNA sequence: TGCGCCAGCAGTTCCTCGCAAAGGGGCGGCTCCTACGAGCAGTACTTC.

This clonotype occurred many times. The chain combines TRBV7-9 with TRBJ2-1; possibly TRBD1 for D (6 bases). Germline CDR1 is SEHNR and CDR2 is FQNEAQ (reference sequence). Deletions cut 6 bases from V and 9 bases from J, with 12 bases between. The length of the CDR3 is 12 residues. This CDR3 is CASSIGGIEQFF. The CDR3 bases are TGTGCCAGCAGTATAGGGGGTATTGAGCAGTTCTTC.

This clonotype was seen at least ten times. The J gene is TRBJ1-1, the V gene TRBV6-1; no firm D call. Trimming shortened V by 7 bases and J by 6 bases, and 12 bases separated the two germline ends. The CDR3 runs 12 residues. The germline gives CDR1 MNHNS, CDR2 SASEGT. Written as DNA, the CDR3 is TGTGCCAGCACCCCTATGAGTTCTGAAGCTTTCTTT. This sequence encodes CASTPMSSEAFF.

This clonotype was found a few times. This chain connects TRBV28 to TRBJ1-4; 11 bases align to TRBD1. The V segment lost 6 bases and the J segment 11 bases; nucleotides outside the gene matches: 8. The CDR3 totals 14 residues. Germline CDR1 MDHEN, CDR2 SYDVKM. The chain's CDR3 is CASRTDRGLWKLFF. The CDR3 DNA reads as TGTGCCAGCAGAACGGACAGGGGGCTTTGGAAACTGTTTTTT. The full variable domain, completed using reference TRBV28 and TRBJ1-4, is DVKVTQSSRYLVKRTGEKVFLECVQDMDHENMFWYRQDPGLGLRLIYFSYDVKMKEKGDIPEGYSVSREKKERFSLILESASTNQTSMYLCASRTDRGLWKLFFGSGTQLSVL.

This clonotype was recorded many times. V and J are TRBV2 and TRBJ1-1; D is unresolved. The CDR3 loop spans 12 amino acids. CDR1 is SNHLY and CDR2 is FYNNEI in the germline V gene. V lost 4 bases to trimming and J lost 5 bases, with 8 bases between them. This CDR3 is CASSAGATEAFF. CDR3 bases: TGTGCCAGCAGTGCCGGTGCTACTGAAGCTTTCTTT.

This clonotype has at least ten counts. The CDR3 coding sequence is TGTGCCAGCAGCACCTCTAGCGGTCAGAGGGAGACCCAGTACTTC. It translates to CASSTSSGQRETQYF. The chain combines TRBV11-2 with TRBJ2-5, with TRBD2 matching over 7 bases. The CDR3 length is 15 residues. Germline V CDR1 and CDR2: SGHAT, FQNNGV. V was clipped by 5 bases and J by 5 bases; unmatched bases: 11. Using reference TRBV11-2 and TRBJ2-5 for the parts outside the CDR3, the full variable domain is EAGVAQSPRYKIIEKRQSVAFWCNPISGHATLYWYQQILGQGPKLLIQFQNNGVVDDSQLPKDRFSAERLKGVDSTLKIQPAKLEDSAVYLCASSTSSGQRETQYFGPGTRLLVL.

There are many counts of this clonotype. V is TRBV28 and J is TRBJ1-2, with D possibly matching TRBD1 (6 bases). CDR3 size: 16 residues. V gave up 3 bases and J gave up 4 bases, with 18 bases separating them. Per germline, CDR1 MDHEN and CDR2 SYDVKM. CDR3: CASSLRRGRGGYGYTF. The CDR3, as DNA: TGTGCCAGCAGTTTGCGCAGGGGCCGGGGAGGCTATGGCTACACCTTC.

This clonotype was observed many times. The CDR3 sequence: CASSFGGRTYGYTF. The CDR3 region has the DNA TGTGCCAGCAGTTTTGGGGGTCGGACTTATGGCTACACCTTC. The rearrangement uses TRBV28 and TRBJ1-2; tentatively, D is TRBD1 (5 bases). Germline V CDR1 and CDR2: MDHEN, SYDVKM. This CDR3 is built from 14 residues. Trimming removed 3 bases at V and 5 bases at J, with 13 bases between.

CDR3 bases: TGTGCCAGCAGCTTAGCGGTTGTAACAGGCTTAGCCTACAATGAGCAGTTCTTC. Translated, it gives CASSLAVVTGLAYNEQFF. The chain carries TRBV7-6 and TRBJ2-1; maybe TRBD1 (5 bases). The CDR3 runs to 18 residues. Germline-derived CDR1 and CDR2 are SGHVS and FNYEAQ. V lost 0 bases and J lost 2, with 17 bases in between.

In this sample, this clonotype turned up many times. The rearrangement uses TRBV11-3 and TRBJ1-1, with D tentatively TRBD1 (6 bases). Trimming left V 5 bases short and J 2 bases short, with 15 bases between. There are 15 residues in the CDR3. Germline assignment: CDR1 SGHNT and CDR2 YENEEA. The CDR3 DNA follows: TGTGCCAGCAGCCCGGCGGGGGCTCTCAACACTGAAGCTTTCTTT. Protein sequence: CASSPAGALNTEAFF.

This chain uses TRBV15 with TRBJ2-7, with a possible D match to TRBD2 (7 bases). The CDR3 loop spans 14 amino acids. V was pared by 4 bases and J by 5 bases, with 15 bases between. Germline CDR1 and CDR2: LNHNV and YYDKDF (reference sequence). The CDR3 DNA reads TGTGCCACCAGCACCGAGGGGGGGAGGGACGAGCAGTACTTC. Translated, it gives CATSTEGGRDEQYF.

This clonotype was counted at least ten times. CDR3 DNA: TGTGCCAGCAGCCGAATCCAGTCGACAGTTTCCTACGAGCAGTACTTC. Translation: CASSRIQSTVSYEQYF. The chain links TRBV7-2 to TRBJ2-7; D may be TRBD1 (5 bases). Germline CDR1 SGHTA, CDR2 FQGNSA. Trimming left V 5 bases short and J 1 base short, with 18 bases between. This CDR3 contains 16 residues.

This clonotype has ten or more counts. Written as DNA, the CDR3 is TGTGCCAGCAGTTTGAGGAGGCAGGAAGCTTTCTTT. This encodes CASSLRRQEAFF. This chain connects TRBV12-3 or TRBV12-4 to TRBJ1-1; D gene ambiguous. V lost 3 bases to trimming and J lost 8 bases, with 10 bases between them. The CDR3 consists of 12 residues.

This clonotype was recorded many times. The rearrangement joins TRBV13 to TRBJ2-4; maybe TRBD2 (5 bases). The CDR3 sequence is 15 residues long. The germline V gene encodes CDR1 PRHDT and CDR2 FYEKMQ (reference sequence). Trimming took 5 bases from V and 3 from J, leaving 14 bases between them. This CDR3 is CASSPGLDSKNIQYF. The CDR3 nucleotides are TGTGCCAGCAGCCCGGGATTGGATAGCAAAAACATTCAGTACTTC.

This clonotype was seen only a few times. The chain joins TRBV20-1 to TRBJ1-2; the D gene is possibly TRBD1 (6 bases). The germline V gene has CDR1 DFQATT and CDR2 SNEGSKA (reference sequence). The CDR3 consists of 11 residues. Trimming removed 5 bases from V and 8 bases from J, with 12 bases in between. The CDR3 sequence is CSASGGAGYTF. The CDR3 bases are TGCAGTGCTTCTGGGGGGGCCGGCTACACCTTC.

This clonotype was observed many times. The genes are TRBV19 and TRBJ1-2; D is uncertain. Germline-derived CDR1 and CDR2 are LNHDA and SQIVND (reference sequence). The CDR3 length is 14 residues. V lost 4 bases to trimming and J lost 0 bases, with 9 bases between them. The CDR3 DNA reads as TGTGCCAGTAGTAGAACGGTAACTAACTATGGCTACACCTTC. This translates into CASSRTVTNYGYTF.

This clonotype showed up many times. The gene calls are TRBV6-1 and TRBJ1-2; perhaps TRBD1 as D (6 bases). The V gene's germline CDR1 is MNHNS and CDR2 SASEGT. The CDR3 is 14 residues long. Trimming removed 6 bases at V and 4 bases at J, with 15 bases between. The CDR3 nucleotides read TGTGCCAGCAGCCTCACCGGACAGCCCTATGGCTACACCTTC. This encodes CASSLTGQPYGYTF.

This clonotype was detected many times. V usage is TRBV7-9 and J usage is TRBJ1-1; TRBD1 might be the D (5 bases). Trimming removed 5 bases at V and 6 bases at J, with 19 bases between. Per the germline V gene, CDR1 is SEHNR and CDR2 is FQNEAQ (reference sequence). This CDR3 comprises 15 residues. Here the CDR3 reads CASSTAGLYFPEAFF. The CDR3 DNA reads TGTGCCAGCAGCACGGCAGGGCTGTATTTCCCTGAAGCTTTCTTT.

This clonotype was picked up many times. J is TRBJ2-3 and V is TRBV11-2; TRBD1 matches 8 bases. The junction had 10 bases not matched to a gene; V was cut back by 8 bases and J by 6 bases. The V gene's germline CDR1 is SGHAT and CDR2 FQNNGV. The CDR3 spans 14 residues. In nucleotides, the CDR3 is TGTGCCAGCGGCGACAGGGGCGTTCCGGATACGCAGTATTTT. Amino acids: CASGDRGVPDTQYF.

In this sample, this clonotype turned up many times. The V and J genes are TRBV28 and TRBJ2-6; maybe TRBD2 (5 bases). The V and J ends lost 8 bases and 10 bases respectively, with 15 bases between them. CDR1 is MDHEN, CDR2 SYDVKM, per germline. The CDR3 consists of 13 residues. CDR3 sequence (DNA): TGTGCCAGCCAACGCACCGGGGTTAACGTCCTGACTTTC. This sequence encodes CASQRTGVNVLTF.

At least ten counts were recorded for this clonotype. The rearrangement uses TRBV9 and TRBJ2-3; TRBD2 aligns across 10 bases. The V gene's germline CDR1 is SGDLS and CDR2 YYNGEE. The CDR3 has 15 residues. J gave up 4 bases and V 0 bases, and 2 bases lay outside the gene matches. As DNA, the CDR3 is TGTGCCAGCAGCGTAGAAGGGACTAGCGCAGATACGCAGTATTTT. Its translation is CASSVEGTSADTQYF.

In this sample, this clonotype turned up many times. The gene calls are TRBV6-1 and TRBJ2-3; D gene uncertain. Germline V CDR1 and CDR2: MNHNS, SASEGT. The CDR3 consists of 11 residues. Trimming cost V 3 bases and J 6 bases, with 4 bases left between them. The CDR3 protein is CASSDMDTQYF. The CDR3 nucleotides read TGTGCCAGCAGTGATATGGATACGCAGTATTTT.

At least ten counts were recorded for this clonotype. This chain uses TRBV3-1 with TRBJ2-7, with D possibly matching TRBD1 (6 bases). CDR3 length equals 15 residues. The germline gives CDR1 LGHDT, CDR2 YNNKEL (reference sequence). With 6 bases removed from V and 2 bases from J, the gap between germline ends came to 17 bases. The CDR3 is CASSPQGLGAYEQYF. In nucleotides, the CDR3 is TGTGCCAGCAGTCCACAGGGTTTAGGGGCCTACGAGCAGTACTTC.

This clonotype was found many times. This CDR3 reads CAWSMTGEPYEQYF. CDR3 bases: TGTGCCTGGAGTATGACAGGGGAACCCTACGAGCAGTACTTC. This rearrangement joins TRBV30 to TRBJ2-7; 8 bases align to TRBD1. V lost 2 bases to trimming and J lost 2 bases; unmatched junction nucleotides: 5. The germline V gene encodes CDR1 GTSNPN and CDR2 SVGIG (reference sequence). The CDR3 runs to 14 residues.

In its sample, this clonotype was seen many times. V is TRBV11-3 and J is TRBJ1-6, with D possibly TRBD1 on 5 matching bases. Germline lookup yields CDR1 SGHNT and CDR2 YENEEA. The CDR3 contains 16 residues. The germline V and J ends were trimmed by 5 bases and 6 bases, with 17 bases remaining between them. CDR3 in DNA: TGTGCCAGCAGCCGAGGGGAGATCGGGGGTAATTCACCCCTCCACTTT. Encoded protein: CASSRGEIGGNSPLHF.